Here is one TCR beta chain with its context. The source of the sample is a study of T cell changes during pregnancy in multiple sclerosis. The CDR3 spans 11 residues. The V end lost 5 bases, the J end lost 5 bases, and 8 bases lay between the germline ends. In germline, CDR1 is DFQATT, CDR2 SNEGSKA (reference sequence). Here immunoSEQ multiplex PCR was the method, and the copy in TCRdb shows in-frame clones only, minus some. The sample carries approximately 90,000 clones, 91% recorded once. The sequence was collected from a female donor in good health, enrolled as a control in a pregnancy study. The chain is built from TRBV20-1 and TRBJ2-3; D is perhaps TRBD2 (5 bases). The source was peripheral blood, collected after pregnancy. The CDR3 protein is CSASRGDTQYF. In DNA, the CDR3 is TGCAGTGCTTCACGGGGAGATACGCAGTATTTT.